A single sample is the source of the 32 T cell receptor beta chains below, sequenced in a study of cytomegalovirus exposure and HLA in healthy donors. This PCR relied on a set of 60 Vbeta primers and 13 Jbeta primers. Measured with immunoSEQ multiplex PCR; TCRdb has only the in-frame clones, and not every one. Of some 56,000 clones in the sample, 65% to 90% were seen once. The sample consisted of PBMCs. These receptors were collected from a human donor in good health.

V and J are TRBV7-9 and TRBJ2-3, with D perhaps TRBD1 (6 bases). V was pared by 8 bases and J by 4 bases, with 7 bases between. Germline V gene sequence: CDR1 SEHNR, CDR2 FQNEAQ (reference sequence). The CDR3 contains 11 residues. The CDR3 spells CASQGSDTQYF. The CDR3 coding sequence is TGTGCCAGCCAGGGGTCAGATACGCAGTATTTT.

The V and J genes are TRBV19 and TRBJ2-1, with TRBD2 identical over 11 bases. Trimming removed 1 base from V and 9 bases from J; junction bases left unmatched: 5. Germline V CDR1 and CDR2: LNHDA, SQIVND (reference sequence). The CDR3 length is 15 residues. This CDR3 is CASSIGTSGSREQFF. DNA for the CDR3: TGTGCCAGTAGTATAGGTACTAGCGGGAGTCGTGAGCAGTTCTTC.

This clone occurred once. V usage is TRBV5-6 and J usage is TRBJ2-1, with 9 positions matching TRBD2. Germline loops: CDR1 SGHDT, CDR2 YYEEEE. The trim removed 5 bases at V and 3 bases at J, leaving 3 bases unmatched. The CDR3 has 14 amino acids. CDR3: CASRSSGIYNEQFF. CDR3 bases: TGTGCCAGCAGGTCTAGCGGGATCTACAATGAGCAGTTCTTC.

This chain joins TRBV11-1 and TRBJ2-7; 9 bases align to TRBD1. Germline trimming cut 5 bases from V and 5 bases from J; bases unmatched to any gene: 7. The CDR3 is 14 amino acids. Germline values: CDR1 SGHAT, CDR2 FQDESV (reference sequence). CDR3 sequence reads: CASSRGTGSHEQYF. The CDR3 DNA is TGTGCCAGCAGCCGGGGGACAGGGTCGCACGAGCAGTACTTC.

This clone has just one count. V gene TRBV7-8 combines with J gene TRBJ2-5, with D possibly matching TRBD2 (6 bases). The CDR3 totals 15 residues. CDR1 and CDR2 from the germline V gene are SGHVS and FQNEAQ. Trimming took off 7 bases at V and 5 bases at J, with 20 bases between the two ends. This chain's CDR3 is CASNPLGGPIETQYF. The CDR3 DNA is TGTGCCAGCAACCCCCTCGGAGGGCCCATTGAGACCCAGTACTTC. Looking up the rest from reference TRBV7-8 and TRBJ2-5 gives the full variable domain: GAGVSQSPRYKVAKRGQDVALRCDPISGHVSLFWYQQALGQGPEFLTYFQNEAQLDKSGLPSDRFFAERPEGSVSTLKIQRTQQEDSAVYLCASNPLGGPIETQYFGPGTRLLVL.

This chain joins TRBV5-5 and TRBJ2-1, with D maybe TRBD1 (5 bases). The V and J ends lost 4 bases and 9 bases respectively, with 8 bases between them. Per the germline V gene, CDR1 is SGHKS and CDR2 is YYEKEE (reference sequence). CDR3 length equals 11 residues. CDR3 sequence reads: CASSDRGEQFF. DNA of the CDR3: TGTGCCAGCAGCGATAGGGGTGAGCAGTTCTTC.

The genes are TRBV4-3 and TRBJ2-1; the D is unclear. This CDR3 is 14 amino acids long. The germline gives CDR1 LGHNA, CDR2 YSLEER. V dropped 2 bases and J dropped 0 bases, with 5 bases sitting between them. Here the CDR3 DNA reads TGCGCCAGCAGCCAATCCTCCTCCTACAATGAGCAGTTCTTC. It encodes CASSQSSSYNEQFF.

This rearrangement joins TRBV4-2 to TRBJ2-3; D is unclear. The CDR3 loop spans 14 amino acids. Trimming took 0 bases from V and 0 from J, leaving 4 bases between them. Germline-derived CDR1 and CDR2 are LGHNA and YNFKEQ. The CDR3 sequence: CASSQELSTDTQYF. CDR3 nucleotides: TGTGCCAGCAGCCAAGAATTAAGCACAGATACGCAGTATTTT.

The J gene is TRBJ1-1, the V gene TRBV7-8, with 7 nucleotides matching TRBD1. Germline-derived CDR1 and CDR2 are SGHVS and FQNEAQ. V lost 5 bases and J lost 2; bases outside the gene matches: 17. The CDR3 spans 18 residues. The CDR3 nucleotides are TGTGCCAGCAGCCATGTTAAGAACAGGGGAACCATCAACACTGAAGCTTTCTTT. The encoded protein is CASSHVKNRGTINTEAFF.

The chain joins TRBV28 to TRBJ2-7, with 7 bases matching TRBD1. Germline V gene sequence: CDR1 MDHEN, CDR2 SYDVKM. This CDR3 contains 14 residues. V shed 9 bases and J 3 bases; nucleotides not matched to a gene: 11. The CDR3 loop reads CASGRDRTLYEQYF. CDR3 nucleotides: TGTGCCAGTGGCCGGGACAGAACCCTCTACGAGCAGTACTTC.

The CDR3 DNA follows: TGCGCCAGCAGCCAATGGGGCAGGAACACTGAAGCTTTCTTT. It encodes CASSQWGRNTEAFF. The chain employs TRBV4-1 and TRBJ1-1; TRBD1 is a possible D gene (5 bases). The CDR3 length is 14 residues. V lost 2 bases and J lost 1, with 8 bases in between. Per germline, CDR1 MGHRA and CDR2 YSYEKL.

The V and J genes are TRBV11-2 and TRBJ1-4; D unclear. The CDR3 extends over 13 amino acids. Trimming took 4 bases from V and 7 from J, leaving 10 bases between them. The germline V gene has CDR1 SGHAT and CDR2 FQNNGV. The DNA for the CDR3 is TGTGCCAGCAGCTCGGGTCTCGCTGAAAAACTGTTTTTT. Protein product: CASSSGLAEKLFF.

The chain uses TRBV7-8 and TRBJ2-5; TRBD1 is a possible D gene (6 bases). The J call is in doubt because the DNA end fits TRBJ2-7 better. The germline V gene has CDR1 SGHVS and CDR2 FQNEAQ. The CDR3 spans 17 residues. This CDR3 is CASSRNSRDIGSYEQYF. In DNA form, the CDR3 reads TGTGCCAGCAGCCGAAACTCCCGGGACATCGGCTCCTACGAGCAGTACTTC.

J is TRBJ1-5 and V is TRBV6-1, with a weak D call TRBD1 (6 bases). Trimming pared 5 bases from V and 4 bases from J, leaving 12 bases between. Germline CDR1 MNHNS, CDR2 SASEGT. The length of the CDR3 is 14 residues. The CDR3 DNA follows: TGTGCCAGCAGTCGGACAGTGGAAAATCAGCCCCAGCATTTT. It encodes CASSRTVENQPQHF.

The rearrangement joins TRBV9 to TRBJ2-3, with no clear D. The CDR3 length is 16 residues. Germline values: CDR1 SGDLS, CDR2 YYNGEE. The V end was cut by 3 bases, the J end by 0 bases, with 14 bases between. CDR3 coding DNA: TGTGCCAGCAGCGGACGCCAGAGGTATAGCACAGATACGCAGTATTTT. Translated: CASSGRQRYSTDTQYF.

The J gene is TRBJ2-7, the V gene TRBV5-1; no clear D. Germline-derived CDR1 and CDR2 are SGHRS and YFSETQ. The CDR3 is made up of 15 amino acids. Trimming pared 5 bases from V and 0 bases from J, leaving 15 bases between. In DNA, the CDR3 is TGCGCCAGCAGACAACGTGCTAGGAGCTCCTACGAGCAGTACTTC. It yields the protein CASRQRARSSYEQYF.

The chain carries TRBV19 and TRBJ2-7, with TRBD2 matching 7 bases. In germline, CDR1 is LNHDA, CDR2 SQIVND (reference sequence). The CDR3 extends over 14 amino acids. The junction had 8 bases not matched to a gene; V was cut back by 6 bases and J by 3 bases. In nucleotides, the CDR3 is TGTGCCAGTAGCCAAGGACTAGTGGGCTACGAGCAGTACTTC. It codes for CASSQGLVGYEQYF.

The V and J genes are TRBV7-9 and TRBJ2-4; D may be TRBD1 (5 bases). Deletions cut 0 bases from V and 2 bases from J, with 8 bases between. The CDR3 totals 15 residues. The germline V gene has CDR1 SEHNR and CDR2 FQNEAQ (reference sequence). The CDR3 region is CASSLAQGTKNIQYF. CDR3 coding DNA: TGTGCCAGCAGCTTAGCCCAGGGTACCAAAAACATTCAGTACTTC.

The chain carries TRBV25-1 and TRBJ2-1; TRBD2 matches at 7 bases. Germline loops: CDR1 MGHDK, CDR2 SYGVNS. This CDR3 contains 16 residues. Losses at the gene ends were 4 bases for V and 6 bases for J; bases not matched to a gene: 12. As DNA, the CDR3 is TGTGCCAGCAGTGCCTCGGGGAGGGCCTTCGTCAATGAGCAGTTCTTC. Translated: CASSASGRAFVNEQFF.

This chain joins TRBV5-8 and TRBJ2-3; D is uncertain. The germline V gene encodes CDR1 SGHTS and CDR2 YDEGEE. Deletions cut 4 bases from V and 3 bases from J, with 21 bases between. This CDR3 is 17 amino acids long. The CDR3 DNA sequence: TGTGCCAGCAGCGTCGGAACCGGTGGCGGCCAGACAGATACGCAGTATTTT. Translation: CASSVGTGGGQTDTQYF.

The chain links TRBV9 to TRBJ1-2; 8 bases line up with TRBD1. The CDR3 loop spans 15 amino acids. The junction had 5 bases not matched to a gene; V was cut back by 0 bases and J by 4 bases. The germline V gene has CDR1 SGDLS and CDR2 YYNGEE. In DNA form, the CDR3 reads TGTGCCAGCAGCGTAGATCCAGGGGGCGGCTATGGCTACACCTTC. Protein product: CASSVDPGGGYGYTF.

This rearrangement joins TRBV5-4 to TRBJ2-2, with 8 bases that match TRBD1. This CDR3 comprises 17 residues. Germline CDR1 SGHNT, CDR2 YYREEE (reference sequence). Germline trimming cut 0 bases from V and 0 bases from J; bases unmatched to any gene: 4. The CDR3 DNA reads TGTGCCAGCAGCTTGGGACAGGGGACTTCGAACACCGGGGAGCTGTTTTTT. Translating gives CASSLGQGTSNTGELFF.

Written as DNA, the CDR3 is TGCGCCAGCAGCCCGCTGGGACTAGCGGGGATGAACGAGCAGTACTTC. Its protein is CASSPLGLAGMNEQYF. This rearrangement joins TRBV5-1 to TRBJ2-7; 13 bases fit TRBD2. This CDR3 is built from 16 residues. V trimming: 4 bases; J trimming: 5 bases; junction bases outside the gene matches: 9. From germline, CDR1 is SGHRS and CDR2 YFSETQ. Full variable domain (remainder filled in from reference TRBV5-1 and TRBJ2-7): KAGVTQTPRYLIKTRGQQVTLSCSPISGHRSVSWYQQTPGQGLQFLFEYFSETQRNKGNFPGRFSGRQFSNSRSEMNVSTLELGDSALYLCASSPLGLAGMNEQYFGPGTRLTVT.

The rearrangement joins TRBV6-6 to TRBJ2-7; 7 bases agree with TRBD2. The CDR3 runs 14 residues. Germline CDR1 reads MNHNY; CDR2 reads SVGAGI (reference sequence). V was pared by 7 bases and J by 2 bases, with 8 bases of the junction left unmatched. In DNA, the CDR3 is TGTGCCAGCACCAGCACTAGCGTCACCTACGAGCAGTACTTC. Residues: CASTSTSVTYEQYF.

The rearrangement joins TRBV11-2 to TRBJ2-1, with TRBD2 identical over 8 bases. There are 15 residues in the CDR3. After removal of 5 bases from V and 0 bases from J, the junction contained 3 bases not matched to a gene. Germline V gene data show CDR1 as SGHAT and CDR2 as FQNNGV. The CDR3 spells CASSQSGSSYNEQFF. CDR3 nucleotides: TGTGCCAGCAGCCAGAGCGGGAGCTCCTACAATGAGCAGTTCTTC.

The rearrangement uses TRBV6-1 and TRBJ2-5, with 10 nucleotides matching TRBD2. Germline V gene lookup returns CDR1 MNHNS and CDR2 SASEGT. The CDR3 consists of 15 residues. J gave up 5 bases and V 9 bases, and 12 bases lay outside the gene matches. CDR3 sequence (DNA): TGTGCCAGTGATAAAGGTCCAGCGGGAGGGGAGACCCAGTACTTC. Encoded protein: CASDKGPAGGETQYF.

V usage is TRBV7-3 and J usage is TRBJ2-1; 7 positions agree with TRBD1. This CDR3 spans 18 amino acids. From germline, CDR1 is SGHTA and CDR2 FQGTGA. V lost 8 bases and J lost 0; bases outside the gene matches: 16. The CDR3 here is CASGPSRGQTSSYNEQFF. In DNA, the CDR3 is TGTGCCAGCGGACCCTCCCGGGGACAGACGAGCTCCTACAATGAGCAGTTCTTC.

The chain combines TRBV2 with TRBJ1-1; 9 nucleotides line up with TRBD1. The CDR3 consists of 16 residues. Germline CDR1 and CDR2: SNHLY and FYNNEI. V shed 6 bases and J 4 bases; nucleotides not matched to a gene: 12. CDR3 region: CASRTGPTGGGTEAFF. Written as DNA, the CDR3 is TGTGCCAGCAGGACAGGCCCGACAGGGGGTGGCACTGAAGCTTTCTTT.

This chain joins TRBV4-3 and TRBJ2-7; D is uncertain. The CDR3 covers 17 residues. Germline assignment: CDR1 LGHNA and CDR2 YSLEER. Trimming cost V 0 bases and J 2 bases, with 17 bases left between them. The CDR3 reads CASSQDRRELRPYEQYF. CDR3 bases: TGCGCCAGCAGCCAAGATAGGAGAGAACTTCGCCCCTACGAGCAGTACTTC.

This clone occurred once. The rearrangement links TRBV29-1 to TRBJ2-1, with D perhaps matching TRBD2 (5 bases). The V and J ends lost 4 bases and 8 bases respectively, with 21 bases between them. The CDR3 has 15 residues. Germline V gives CDR1 SQVTM, CDR2 ANQGSEA. CDR3 region: CSVGYQLRVRDEQFF. The CDR3 nucleotides are TGCAGCGTTGGATACCAATTGAGGGTGAGAGATGAGCAGTTCTTC.

The chain carries TRBV9 and TRBJ2-6; perhaps TRBD1 as D (5 bases). The V end lost 4 bases, the J end lost 1 base, and 18 bases lay between the germline ends. CDR1 is SGDLS, CDR2 YYNGEE, per germline. There are 18 residues in the CDR3. CDR3 in amino acids: CASSNGQPLRSGANVLTF. The CDR3 DNA reads as TGTGCCAGCAGCAATGGACAACCACTCCGGTCTGGGGCCAACGTCCTGACTTTC.

This chain links TRBV5-1 with TRBJ2-1, with TRBD2 identical over 7 bases. V lost 0 bases to trimming and J lost 6 bases; unmatched junction nucleotides: 3. The CDR3 is 14 residues long. The germline gives CDR1 SGHRS, CDR2 YFSETQ. The DNA of the CDR3 is TGCGCCAGCAGCTTGGAGCGGGGAAGCAATGAGCAGTTCTTC. Protein product: CASSLERGSNEQFF.